These 17 T cell receptor beta chains originate from one sample sequenced in a study of T cell responses to AZD1222 COVID-19 vaccine. Assay: immunoSEQ multiplex PCR; the TCRdb copy retains only in-frame clones and omits some. The sample holds roughly 150,000 clones, 75% to 90% seen once. Sequenced material: peripheral blood, taken 28 days after the second AZD1222 dose. The receptor set was obtained from an adult who received the AZD1222 COVID-19 vaccine.

This chain connects TRBV2 to TRBJ1-2; perhaps TRBD1 as D (6 bases). V lost 0 bases and J 3 bases, leaving 14 bases between the germline ends. The germline gives CDR1 SNHLY, CDR2 FYNNEI. The CDR3 has 16 amino acids. DNA of the CDR3: TGTGCCAGCAGTGAAGCGGGGGGCGCGTCGGACTATGGCTACACCTTC. Translated: CASSEAGGASDYGYTF.

This chain uses TRBV19 with TRBJ2-2, with 7 bases lining up with TRBD1. Looked up from germline, CDR1 is LNHDA and CDR2 is SQIVND (reference sequence). The junction had 5 bases not matched to a gene; V was cut back by 10 bases and J by 3 bases. The CDR3 is made up of 13 amino acids. This CDR3 is CATWTGYTGELFF. CDR3 DNA: TGTGCCACCTGGACAGGATACACCGGGGAGCTGTTTTTT.

The gene calls are TRBV9 and TRBJ2-7, with D maybe TRBD1 (8 bases). Between the trimmed V and J ends, which lost 0 bases and 2 bases, there was a span of 18 bases. This CDR3 has 17 residues. In germline, CDR1 is SGDLS, CDR2 YYNGEE. CDR3 residues: CASSVADGQGLPYEQYF. In DNA, the CDR3 is TGTGCCAGCAGCGTAGCCGACGGACAGGGACTACCCTACGAGCAGTACTTC. Together with reference TRBV9 and TRBJ2-7, the CDR3 gives the full variable domain: DSGVTQTPKHLITATGQRVTLRCSPRSGDLSVYWYQQSLDQGLQFLIQYYNGEERAKGNILERFSAQQFPDLHSELNLSSLELGDSALYFCASSVADGQGLPYEQYFGPGTRLTVT.

The V and J genes are TRBV28 and TRBJ1-5, with D maybe TRBD1 (6 bases). V was pared by 5 bases and J by 3 bases, with 14 bases between. CDR1 is MDHEN, CDR2 SYDVKM, per germline. The CDR3 spans 15 residues. In nucleotides, the CDR3 is TGTGCCAGCAGTACCGGGGGCGCAGACAATCAGCCCCAGCATTTT. Protein: CASSTGGADNQPQHF.

This chain uses TRBV6-5 with TRBJ1-2; the D is unclear. The CDR3 runs 11 residues. V lost 6 bases and J lost 0, with 2 bases in between. The germline gives CDR1 MNHEY, CDR2 SVGAGI. CDR3 in amino acids: CASRPNYGYTF. For the CDR3, the DNA is TGTGCCAGCAGACCTAACTATGGCTACACCTTC.

This clone was detected only a few times. This chain joins TRBV5-1 and TRBJ2-7, with a weak D call TRBD1 (5 bases). The ends were cut back, 1 base at V and 3 bases at J, with 8 bases in the middle. Germline-derived CDR1 and CDR2 are SGHRS and YFSETQ. The CDR3 is 13 residues long. The CDR3 here is CASSLSGFYEQYF. In nucleotides, the CDR3 is TGCGCCAGCAGCTTGTCAGGGTTCTACGAGCAGTACTTC.

V is TRBV2 and J is TRBJ1-1, with D unclear. The CDR3 covers 11 residues. Germline-derived CDR1 and CDR2 are SNHLY and FYNNEI. Trimming shortened V by 5 bases and J by 13 bases, and 14 bases separated the two germline ends. The chain's CDR3 is CASSREAAGFF. CDR3 bases: TGTGCCAGCAGTCGCGAGGCGGCGGGTTTCTTT.

This chain uses TRBV6-5 with TRBJ1-3, with 8 bases identical to TRBD1. Germline lookup yields CDR1 MNHEY and CDR2 SVGAGI. The ends lost 0 bases at V and 0 bases at J; junction bases unmatched: 1. There are 16 residues in the CDR3. CDR3 coding DNA: TGTGCCAGCAGTTACTCGGGGACAGGCTCTGGAAACACCATATATTTT. This sequence encodes CASSYSGTGSGNTIYF.

This sequence joins TRBV5-4 and TRBJ2-4, with 8 bases matching TRBD1. Germline assignment: CDR1 SGHNT and CDR2 YYREEE (reference sequence). CDR3 length: 14 residues. V shed 4 bases and J 8 bases; nucleotides not matched to a gene: 8. The CDR3 protein is CASSPGQGNDIQYF. The CDR3 region has the DNA TGTGCCAGCAGCCCCGGACAGGGTAACGACATTCAGTACTTC.

Here the CDR3 DNA reads TGTGCCAGCGCCCCCGAGCGGGCAGGGGCCAAAAACATTCAGTACTTC. It encodes CASAPERAGAKNIQYF. The gene calls are TRBV5-6 and TRBJ2-4; TRBD2 might be the D (6 bases). CDR1 SGHDT and CDR2 YYEEEE come from the germline V gene. The V and J ends lost 7 bases and 1 base respectively, with 18 bases between them. The length of the CDR3 is 16 residues.

The gene calls are TRBV28 and TRBJ2-1; D unclear. Germline loops: CDR1 MDHEN, CDR2 SYDVKM. The CDR3 runs to 13 residues. Deletions cut 5 bases from V and 9 bases from J, with 14 bases between. In DNA, the CDR3 is TGTGCCAGCAGTCCCGCCAGGCGTGCTGAGCAGTTCTTC. This encodes CASSPARRAEQFF. Based on the CDR3 plus reference TRBV28 and TRBJ2-1, the full variable domain is DVKVTQSSRYLVKRTGEKVFLECVQDMDHENMFWYRQDPGLGLRLIYFSYDVKMKEKGDIPEGYSVSREKKERFSLILESASTNQTSMYLCASSPARRAEQFFGPGTRLTVL.

The CDR3, as DNA: TGTGCCAGCAGCAAAGGGACAGGGGATCAGCCCCAGCATTTT. Translated, it gives CASSKGTGDQPQHF. V usage is TRBV6-5 and J usage is TRBJ1-5; 10 nucleotides match TRBD1. The germline V gene has CDR1 MNHEY and CDR2 SVGAGI. The CDR3 extends over 14 amino acids. Trimming cost V 6 bases and J 5 bases; bases outside gene matches: 4.

V usage is TRBV7-6 and J usage is TRBJ2-5; D is undetermined. The CDR3 length is 15 residues. V was shortened by 1 base and J by 2 bases, with 11 bases between the two germline ends. Germline V CDR1 and CDR2: SGHVS, FNYEAQ. CDR3 nucleotides: TGTGCCAGCAGCTTAGTAGACTCACCACAAGAGACCCAGTACTTC. It translates to CASSLVDSPQETQYF.

This clone turned up a few times. This chain uses TRBV15 with TRBJ2-1, with 7 bases lining up with TRBD1. CDR1 LNHNV and CDR2 YYDKDF come from the germline V gene (reference sequence). The CDR3 consists of 15 residues. V shed 5 bases and J 3 bases; nucleotides not matched to a gene: 7. This CDR3 is CATSLRGQSYNEQFF. Here the CDR3 DNA reads TGTGCCACCAGCCTGAGGGGGCAGAGCTACAATGAGCAGTTCTTC.

The V gene is TRBV19, the J gene TRBJ1-1; 7 nucleotides align to TRBD1. Germline CDR1 is LNHDA and CDR2 is SQIVND (reference sequence). The CDR3 is 13 residues long. Trimming removed 6 bases from V and 2 bases from J; junction bases left unmatched: 3. CDR3 bases: TGTGCCAGTAGAACAGGGGCCAACACTGAAGCTTTCTTT. This gives the protein CASRTGANTEAFF.

V and J are TRBV7-2 and TRBJ1-1; D ambiguous. Trimming took off 2 bases at V and 6 bases at J, with 7 bases between the two ends. Germline loops: CDR1 SGHTA, CDR2 FQGNSA. The CDR3 consists of 12 residues. The CDR3: CASSLIRSEAFF. CDR3 DNA sequence: TGTGCCAGCAGCTTAATTCGGTCTGAAGCTTTCTTT.

This chain joins TRBV3-1 (or the pseudogene TRBV3-2) and TRBJ2-2; 12 positions agree with TRBD2. The CDR3 is 18 amino acids. Per the germline V gene, CDR1 is LGHDT and CDR2 is YNNKEL (reference sequence). After removal of 4 bases from V and 1 base from J, the junction contained 7 bases not matched to a gene. The CDR3 coding sequence is TGTGCCAGCAGCCCGAGACTAGCGGGAGTGGGGAACACCGGGGAGCTGTTTTTT. This codes for CASSPRLAGVGNTGELFF.